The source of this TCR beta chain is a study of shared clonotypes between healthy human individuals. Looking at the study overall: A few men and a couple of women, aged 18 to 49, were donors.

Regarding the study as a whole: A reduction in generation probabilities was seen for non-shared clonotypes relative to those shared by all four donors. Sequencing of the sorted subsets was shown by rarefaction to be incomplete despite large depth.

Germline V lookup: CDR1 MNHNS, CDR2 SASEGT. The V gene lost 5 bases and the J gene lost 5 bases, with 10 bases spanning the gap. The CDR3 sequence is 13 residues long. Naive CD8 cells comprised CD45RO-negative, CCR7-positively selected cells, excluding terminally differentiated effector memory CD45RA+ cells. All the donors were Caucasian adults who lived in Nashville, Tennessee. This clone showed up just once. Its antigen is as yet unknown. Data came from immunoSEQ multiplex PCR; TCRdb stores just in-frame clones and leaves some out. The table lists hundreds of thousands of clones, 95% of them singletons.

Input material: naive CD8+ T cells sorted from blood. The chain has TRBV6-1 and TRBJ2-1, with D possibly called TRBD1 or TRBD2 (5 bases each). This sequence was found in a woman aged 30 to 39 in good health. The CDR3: CASSWGSDNEQFF. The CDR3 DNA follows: TGTGCCAGCAGTTGGGGGAGTGACAATGAGCAGTTCTTC.